Reported below is one TCR beta chain. What it binds is not known. The data derive from a study of blood T cells in healthy people across ages. Germline-derived CDR1 and CDR2 are SQVTM and ANQGSEA. The ends were cut back, 4 bases at V and 1 base at J, with 10 bases in the middle. The CDR3 has 13 amino acids. Each donor supplied about 9.6 milliliters of peripheral blood. Overall study findings and caveats: The fall in TCR beta diversity per million T cells was roughly linear with age. PBMCs were not sorted, which prevented a conclusive comparison of naive versus antigen-experienced cells.

A J-beta primer mix and a sample-barcoded 5' primer were used in a second PCR of roughly 6 to 11 cycles. Researchers report that a template-switch adaptor with 12 random nucleotides tagged each cDNA molecule. MiXCR, run by TCRdb on the 5' RACE reads, gives a single entry per CDR3 protein. The sample has roughly 730,000 distinct CDR3 sequences, about 56% seen once. The sample taken for sequencing was blood. The sequence was obtained from a man aged 40-49 years in good health. J is TRBJ1-1 and V is TRBV29-1; D might be TRBD1 (5 bases). The CDR3 spells CSVGGRENTEAFF. CDR3 in DNA: TGCAGCGTTGGCGGCAGGGAGAACACTGAAGCTTTCTTT. Complete variable domain (other parts from reference TRBV29-1 and TRBJ1-1): SAVISQKPSRDICQRGTSLTIQCQVDSQVTMMFWYRQQPGQSLTLIATANQGSEATYESGFVIDKFPISRPNLTFSTLTVSNMSPEDSSIYLCSVGGRENTEAFFGQGTRLTVV.